Following are 25 T cell receptor beta chains from one sample sequenced in a study of T cells in pancreatic ductal adenocarcinoma. Selected pancreatic ductal adenocarcinoma patients had undergone surgery without neoadjuvant therapy. Measured with immunoSEQ multiplex PCR; TCRdb has only the in-frame clones, and not every one. The table has around 100,000 clones, more than 90% seen once. Sequenced input: PBMCs. The receptors shown here come from a human donor with pancreatic ductal adenocarcinoma.

The chain is built from TRBV30 and TRBJ2-7, with D possibly matching TRBD2 (6 bases). The germline CDR1 and CDR2 sequences are GTSNPN and SVGIG (reference sequence). This CDR3 has 14 residues. Trimming removed 0 bases from V and 7 bases from J, with 16 bases in between. For the CDR3, the DNA is TGTGCCTGGAGTGTATGGTCGGGAGTGAGGGAGCAGTACTTC. This encodes CAWSVWSGVREQYF.

The chain combines TRBV23-1 with TRBJ1-1, with D maybe TRBD1 (6 bases). TRBV23-1 is an open reading frame whose function is uncertain. This CDR3 region has 16 residues. V was trimmed by 3 bases and J by 2 bases, leaving 16 bases between them. The DNA for the CDR3 is TGCGCCAGCAGTCAGCCGGGACACCATGACAACACTGAAGCTTTCTTT. Its protein is CASSQPGHHDNTEAFF.

V usage is TRBV15 and J usage is TRBJ2-3, with D possibly TRBD1 on 5 matching bases. V lost 3 bases and J lost 5, with 12 bases in between. In germline, CDR1 is LNHNV, CDR2 YYDKDF (reference sequence). The CDR3 length is 14 residues. CDR3 nucleotide sequence: TGTGCCACCAGCAGGGGGCTAGACCGAGATACGCAGTATTTT. Translating it yields CATSRGLDRDTQYF.

This clone was seen only a few times. The chain is built from TRBV19 and TRBJ1-2; D ambiguous. The CDR3 has 12 amino acids. V gave up 4 bases and J gave up 3 bases, with 6 bases separating them. Germline-derived CDR1 and CDR2 are LNHDA and SQIVND (reference sequence). This chain's CDR3 is CASSTEDYGYTF. CDR3 nucleotide sequence: TGTGCCAGTAGTACGGAGGACTATGGCTACACCTTC.

The CDR3 DNA reads as TGCAGCGTGGCCCCCGGTGGGGGAGGGCCAAATGAGCAGTTCTTC. Translation gives CSVAPGGGGPNEQFF. The genes are TRBV29-1 and TRBJ2-1, with 7 bases fitting TRBD2. CDR3 size: 15 residues. The V gene's germline CDR1 is SQVTM and CDR2 ANQGSEA. Trimming removed 6 bases from V and 7 bases from J; junction bases left unmatched: 15.

The V call is TRBV18, the J call TRBJ1-1, with a weak D call TRBD1 (5 bases). CDR3 length equals 15 residues. Per the germline V gene, CDR1 is KGHSH and CDR2 is LQKENI. Trimming removed 3 bases at V and 2 bases at J, with 13 bases between. The CDR3 is CASSPSPGGNTEAFF. CDR3 sequence (DNA): TGTGCCAGCTCACCTTCCCCCGGGGGTAACACTGAAGCTTTCTTT.

The chain is built from TRBV7-9 and TRBJ1-2; TRBD1 is a possible D gene (5 bases). With 2 bases removed from V and 6 bases from J, the gap between germline ends came to 10 bases. Germline V gene lookup returns CDR1 SEHNR and CDR2 FQNEAQ (reference sequence). This CDR3 is 13 amino acids long. The chain's CDR3 is CASSLKWGDGYTF. Here the CDR3 DNA reads TGTGCCAGCAGCTTAAAGTGGGGGGATGGCTACACCTTC.

The chain's CDR3 is CASSLPTVQETQYF. The DNA for the CDR3 is TGTGCCAGCAGCTTGCCGACAGTCCAAGAGACCCAGTACTTC. This rearrangement joins TRBV5-6 to TRBJ2-5; TRBD1 is a possible D gene (5 bases). Trimming cost V 1 base and J 1 base, with 8 bases left between them. Per the germline V gene, CDR1 is SGHDT and CDR2 is YYEEEE. The CDR3 has 14 residues. The full variable domain, in which reference TRBV5-6 and TRBJ2-5 provide the parts outside the CDR3, is DAGVTQSPTHLIKTRGQQVTLRCSPKSGHDTVSWYQQALGQGPQFIFQYYEEEERQRGNFPDRFSGHQFPNYSSELNVNALLLGDSALYLCASSLPTVQETQYFGPGTRLLVL.

This sequence joins TRBV7-6 and TRBJ2-1; D is ambiguous. The CDR3 has 14 residues. V lost 2 bases to trimming and J lost 2 bases, with 7 bases between them. Germline CDR1 and CDR2: SGHVS and FNYEAQ. The CDR3 DNA follows: TGTGCCAGCAGCTTACGCGGAACCTACAATGAGCAGTTCTTC. Translating gives CASSLRGTYNEQFF.

This chain joins TRBV11-1 and TRBJ2-1; 8 bases agree with TRBD1. The germline CDR1 and CDR2 sequences are SGHAT and FQDESV (reference sequence). The V and J ends lost 4 bases and 0 bases, in that order; junction bases with no gene match: 2. This CDR3 comprises 15 residues. The CDR3 loop reads CASSYGQGSYNEQFF. CDR3 nucleotides: TGTGCCAGCAGCTATGGACAGGGCTCCTACAATGAGCAGTTCTTC.

J is TRBJ2-7 and V is TRBV9, with 7 positions matching TRBD1. Per germline, CDR1 SGDLS and CDR2 YYNGEE. This CDR3 region has 15 residues. The V gene end was trimmed by 0 bases and the J gene end by 2 bases; junction bases not matched to a gene: 5. In DNA, the CDR3 is TGTGCCAGCAGCGTAGTGGGGGACAGAACCTACGAGCAGTACTTC. This gives the protein CASSVVGDRTYEQYF. Full variable domain (outside the CDR3, taken from reference TRBV9 and TRBJ2-7): DSGVTQTPKHLITATGQRVTLRCSPRSGDLSVYWYQQSLDQGLQFLIQYYNGEERAKGNILERFSAQQFPDLHSELNLSSLELGDSALYFCASSVVGDRTYEQYFGPGTRLTVT.

The rearrangement joins TRBV6-5 to TRBJ2-7; 8 nucleotides agree with TRBD1. After removal of 6 bases from V and 5 bases from J, the junction contained 12 bases not matched to a gene. CDR1 is MNHEY and CDR2 is SVGAGI in the germline V gene. The CDR3 has 15 residues. The CDR3 is CASSPPPDRGNEQYF. The CDR3 nucleotides are TGTGCCAGCAGCCCCCCCCCAGACAGGGGAAACGAGCAGTACTTC.

CDR3: CASSLFYRGGSYNEQFF. Written as DNA, the CDR3 is TGTGCCAGCAGCTTATTTTATCGCGGGGGGTCCTACAATGAGCAGTTCTTC. The chain combines TRBV7-2 with TRBJ2-1; 8 bases map to TRBD2. Per germline, CDR1 SGHTA and CDR2 FQGNSA. The V segment lost 2 bases and the J segment 1 base; nucleotides outside the gene matches: 7. The CDR3 contains 17 residues.

This sequence joins TRBV30 and TRBJ2-2; D is undetermined. Trimming left V 3 bases short and J 5 bases short, with 10 bases between. This CDR3 spans 13 amino acids. Germline loops: CDR1 GTSNPN, CDR2 SVGIG (reference sequence). This CDR3 is CAWRLVPTGELFF. The CDR3 region has the DNA TGTGCCTGGAGATTAGTTCCTACCGGGGAGCTGTTTTTT.

The V gene is TRBV6-5, the J gene TRBJ2-3; 7 bases are a match to TRBD2. There are 14 residues in the CDR3. Trimming took 0 bases from V and 6 from J; bases not matched to a gene: 3. CDR1 and CDR2 from the germline V gene are MNHEY and SVGAGI. CDR3 nucleotides: TGTGCCAGCAGTTACTCGCGGGAGTACGATACGCAGTATTTT. Protein product: CASSYSREYDTQYF.

The J gene is TRBJ2-2, the V gene TRBV9, with a tentative D call TRBD2 (5 bases). The ends were cut back, 3 bases at V and 5 bases at J, with 11 bases in the middle. The CDR3 consists of 14 residues. In germline, CDR1 is SGDLS, CDR2 YYNGEE. CDR3 protein: CASSGGSDTGELFF. The CDR3 DNA is TGTGCCAGCAGCGGAGGGTCGGATACCGGGGAGCTGTTTTTT.

This chain connects TRBV6-6 to TRBJ2-2; D remains unclear. Trimming stripped 5 bases from V and 4 bases from J, with 11 bases between. The CDR3 has 14 amino acids. CDR1 is MNHNY and CDR2 is SVGAGI in the germline V gene (reference sequence). Here the CDR3 reads CASSVSPRTGELFF. The CDR3 region has the DNA TGTGCCAGCAGTGTTTCTCCCCGCACCGGGGAGCTGTTTTTT.

V and J are TRBV12-5 and TRBJ2-2, with D unresolved. The CDR3 is made up of 12 amino acids. V was pared by 3 bases and J by 5 bases, with 4 bases between. Germline V gene data show CDR1 as LGHNT and CDR2 as FRNRAP. The DNA of the CDR3 is TGTGCTAGTGGTTTCGGGACCGGGGAGCTGTTTTTT. It yields the protein CASGFGTGELFF. The full variable domain, its missing parts supplied by reference TRBV12-5 and TRBJ2-2, is DARVTQTPRHKVTEMGQEVTMRCQPILGHNTVFWYRQTMMQGLELLAYFRNRAPLDDSGMPKDRFSAEMPDATLATLKIQPSEPRDSAVYFCASGFGTGELFFGEGSRLTVL.

The rearrangement joins TRBV10-3 to TRBJ2-7, with TRBD2 matching 8 bases. V lost 3 bases and J lost 6; bases outside the gene matches: 10. The CDR3 totals 15 residues. Looked up from germline, CDR1 is ENHRY and CDR2 is SYGVKD. In nucleotides, the CDR3 is TGTGCCATCAGTGACCCGGGACTAGTAGCCGGCGAGCAGTACTTC. Translated, it gives CAISDPGLVAGEQYF.

The rearrangement uses TRBV28 and TRBJ2-5, with TRBD2 matching over 11 bases. This CDR3 has 14 amino acids. CDR1 and CDR2 (germline): MDHEN, SYDVKM. With V trimmed by 6 bases and J by 5 bases, 5 bases remained unmatched. The CDR3 loop is CASSYSGRAETQYF. The DNA of the CDR3 is TGTGCCAGCAGCTATAGCGGGAGGGCCGAGACCCAGTACTTC.

J is TRBJ2-7 and V is TRBV6-5, with 10 bases aligning to TRBD1. Germline V gene lookup returns CDR1 MNHEY and CDR2 SVGAGI. The CDR3 has 14 amino acids. After removal of 5 bases from V and 2 bases from J, the junction contained 3 bases not matched to a gene. In nucleotides, the CDR3 is TGTGCCAGCAGTCAGGGGACAGGGGCCTACGAGCAGTACTTC. It is translated as CASSQGTGAYEQYF.

This CDR3 reads CASSSLTGGLETQYF. Written as DNA, the CDR3 is TGTGCCAGCAGCTCATTAACAGGGGGCTTGGAGACCCAGTACTTC. The chain is built from TRBV5-6 and TRBJ2-5; 9 nucleotides agree with TRBD1. Germline V gene data show CDR1 as SGHDT and CDR2 as YYEEEE. This CDR3 is built from 15 residues. Losses at the gene ends were 3 bases for V and 5 bases for J; bases not matched to a gene: 8.

This chain links TRBV5-4 with TRBJ2-1; the match to TRBD1 covers 7 bases. This CDR3 has 16 residues. Per germline, CDR1 SGHNT and CDR2 YYREEE (reference sequence). V was clipped by 4 bases and J by 0 bases; unmatched bases: 7. The CDR3 protein is CASSEGGGSSYNEQFF. In nucleotides, the CDR3 is TGTGCCAGCAGCGAAGGGGGCGGTAGCTCCTACAATGAGCAGTTCTTC.

This clone showed up just once. This chain links TRBV9 with TRBJ1-2; TRBD1 is a possible D gene (6 bases). Per the germline V gene, CDR1 is SGDLS and CDR2 is YYNGEE. The CDR3 has 17 residues. Trimming took 3 bases from V and 0 from J, leaving 18 bases between them. The CDR3, as DNA: TGTGCCAGCAGCGCACAAATAGCAGGGGACACTAACTATGGCTACACCTTC. Translated: CASSAQIAGDTNYGYTF.

The chain recombines TRBV7-2 with TRBJ2-5; 8 bases agree with TRBD2. J gave up 5 bases and V 3 bases, and 11 bases lay outside the gene matches. Germline assignment: CDR1 SGHTA and CDR2 FQGNSA. The CDR3 extends over 16 amino acids. The CDR3 DNA reads as TGTGCCAGCAGCTTGGGGACTAGTCTTATTGGTGAGACCCAGTACTTC. The encoded protein is CASSLGTSLIGETQYF.